A single TCR beta chain is shown here with its context. This sample was included in a study of cytomegalovirus exposure and HLA in healthy donors. PCR was performed using 60 Vbeta and 13 Jbeta primers. Produced via immunoSEQ multiplex PCR; TCRdb's table is partial and in-frame only. The sample carries fewer than 250,000 clones, just under 75% recorded once. Sequencing was performed on PBMCs. The sequence was obtained from a man aged 25-40 years in good health and CMV-seropositive.

CDR3 protein: CASSLRAGTGEETQYF. CDR3 DNA sequence: TGTGCCAGTAGCCTCCGGGCCGGGACAGGGGAAGAGACCCAGTACTTC. The chain has TRBV19 and TRBJ2-5, with 10 positions matching TRBD1. With 6 bases clipped from V and 3 bases from J, the junction kept 10 bases outside the gene matches. The CDR3 is 16 amino acids. Per the germline V gene, CDR1 is LNHDA and CDR2 is SQIVND (reference sequence).